This T cell receptor (beta chain) stems from a study of T cells in Graves' hyperthyroidism and ophthalmopathy. This clonotype was counted at least ten times. There were TCR beta CDR3 regions amplified from RNA transcripts. RT-PCR in the first round (using the HTBI primer set) targeted the TCR CDR3. A single record per CDR3 protein comes from TCRdb applying MiXCR to the multiplex PCR reads. The sample holds fewer than 250,000 distinct CDR3 sequences, over 15% seen once. The CDR3 consists of 13 residues. Trimming removed 5 bases from V and 10 bases from J; junction bases left unmatched: 6. Germline V gives CDR1 MNHNS, CDR2 SASEGT.

The sequenced sample was blood. The sequence derives from a woman aged 18-29 years with Graves' ophthalmopathy. J is TRBJ2-1 and V is TRBV6-1; 9 bases are a match to TRBD1. CDR3 sequence: CASSPYRGQEQFF. The CDR3 nucleotides are TGTGCCAGCAGTCCGTACAGGGGGCAGGAGCAGTTCTTC.